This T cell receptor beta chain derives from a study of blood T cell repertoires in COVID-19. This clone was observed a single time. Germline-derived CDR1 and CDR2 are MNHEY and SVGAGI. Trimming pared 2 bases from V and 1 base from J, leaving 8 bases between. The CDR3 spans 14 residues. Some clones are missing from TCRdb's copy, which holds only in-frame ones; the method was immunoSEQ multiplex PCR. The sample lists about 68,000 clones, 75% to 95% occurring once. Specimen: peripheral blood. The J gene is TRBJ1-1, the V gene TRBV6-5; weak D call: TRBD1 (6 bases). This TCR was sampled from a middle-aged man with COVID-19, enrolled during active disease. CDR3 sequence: CASSYGGANTEAFF. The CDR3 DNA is TGTGCCAGCAGTTACGGGGGGGCGAACACTGAAGCTTTCTTT.